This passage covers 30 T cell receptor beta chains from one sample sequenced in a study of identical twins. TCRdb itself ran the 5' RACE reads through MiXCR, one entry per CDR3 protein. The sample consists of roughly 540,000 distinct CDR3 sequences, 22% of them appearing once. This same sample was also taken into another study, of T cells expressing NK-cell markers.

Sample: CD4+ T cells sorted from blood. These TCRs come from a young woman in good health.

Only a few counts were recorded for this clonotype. Written as DNA, the CDR3 is TGTGCCAGCAGCTTCGTCGGCAATGAGCAGTTCTTC. Its translation is CASSFVGNEQFF. This rearrangement joins TRBV7-2 to TRBJ2-1; D remains ambiguous. This CDR3 contains 12 residues. The ends were cut back, 3 bases at V and 6 bases at J, with 6 bases in the middle. Germline V gene sequence: CDR1 SGHTA, CDR2 FQGNSA.

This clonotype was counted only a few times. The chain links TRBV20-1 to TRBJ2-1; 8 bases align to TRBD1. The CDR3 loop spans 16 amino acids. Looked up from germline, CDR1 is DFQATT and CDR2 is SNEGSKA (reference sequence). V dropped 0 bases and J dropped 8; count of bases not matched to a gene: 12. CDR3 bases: TGCAGTGCTAGAGATATTAAAGGACAGGGTAGCCATGAGCAGTTCTTC. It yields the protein CSARDIKGQGSHEQFF.

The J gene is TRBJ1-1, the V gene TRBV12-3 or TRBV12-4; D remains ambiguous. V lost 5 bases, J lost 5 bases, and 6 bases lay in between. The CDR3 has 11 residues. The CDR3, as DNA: TGTGCCAGCAGTAAGAGAACTGAAGCTTTCTTT. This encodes CASSKRTEAFF.

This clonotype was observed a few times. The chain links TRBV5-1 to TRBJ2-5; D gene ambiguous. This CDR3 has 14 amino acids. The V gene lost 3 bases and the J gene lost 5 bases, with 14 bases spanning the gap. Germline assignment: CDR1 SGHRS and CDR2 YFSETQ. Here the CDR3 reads CASSSVGMGETQYF. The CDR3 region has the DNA TGCGCCAGCAGCTCCGTGGGCATGGGGGAGACCCAGTACTTC.

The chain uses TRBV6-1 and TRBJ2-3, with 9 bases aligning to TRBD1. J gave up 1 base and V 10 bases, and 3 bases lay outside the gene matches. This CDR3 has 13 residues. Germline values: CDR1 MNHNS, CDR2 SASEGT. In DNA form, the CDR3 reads TGTGCCATCCGGGACAGGGGCACAGATACGCAGTATTTT. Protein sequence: CAIRDRGTDTQYF.

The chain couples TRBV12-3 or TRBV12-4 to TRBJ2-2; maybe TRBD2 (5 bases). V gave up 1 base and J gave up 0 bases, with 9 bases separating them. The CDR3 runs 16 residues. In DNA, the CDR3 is TGTGCCAGCAGTTTAGGTCCGGGATCGAACACCGGGGAGCTGTTTTTT. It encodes CASSLGPGSNTGELFF.

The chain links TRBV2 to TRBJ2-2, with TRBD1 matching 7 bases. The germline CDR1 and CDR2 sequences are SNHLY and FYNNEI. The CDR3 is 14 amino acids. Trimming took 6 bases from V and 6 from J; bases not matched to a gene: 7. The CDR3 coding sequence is TGTGCCAGCAGGGGGACAGCGCAACCCGGGGAGCTGTTTTTT. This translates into CASRGTAQPGELFF.

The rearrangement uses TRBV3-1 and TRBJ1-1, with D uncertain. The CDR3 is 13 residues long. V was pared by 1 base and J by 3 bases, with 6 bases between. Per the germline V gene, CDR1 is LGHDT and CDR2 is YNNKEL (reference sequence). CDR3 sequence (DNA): TGTGCCAGCAGCCAAGCGGGGTACACTGAAGCTTTCTTT. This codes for CASSQAGYTEAFF.

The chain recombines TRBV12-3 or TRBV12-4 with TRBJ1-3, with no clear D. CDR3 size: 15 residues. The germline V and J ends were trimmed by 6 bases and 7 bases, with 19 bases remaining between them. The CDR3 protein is CASSPGGPQTNTIYF. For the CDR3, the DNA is TGTGCCAGCAGCCCTGGTGGCCCCCAAACGAACACCATATATTTT.

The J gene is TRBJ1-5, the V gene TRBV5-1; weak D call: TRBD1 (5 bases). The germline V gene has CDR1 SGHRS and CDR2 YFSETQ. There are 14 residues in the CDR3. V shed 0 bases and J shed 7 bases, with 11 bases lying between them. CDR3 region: CASSLGGTGQPQHF. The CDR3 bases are TGCGCCAGCAGCTTGGGGGGGACGGGCCAGCCCCAGCATTTT.

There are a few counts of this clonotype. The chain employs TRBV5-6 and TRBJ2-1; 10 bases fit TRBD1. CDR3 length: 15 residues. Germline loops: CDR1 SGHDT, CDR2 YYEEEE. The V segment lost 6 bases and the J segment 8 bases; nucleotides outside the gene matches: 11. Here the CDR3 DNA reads TGTGCCAGCACGTCCTGGGACAGGGGAGGCGATGAGCAGTTCTTC. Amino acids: CASTSWDRGGDEQFF.

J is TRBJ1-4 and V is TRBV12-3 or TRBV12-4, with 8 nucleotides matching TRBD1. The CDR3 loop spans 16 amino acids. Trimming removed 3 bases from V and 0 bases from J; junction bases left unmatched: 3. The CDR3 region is CASSFTGGTTNEKLFF. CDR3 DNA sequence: TGTGCCAGCAGTTTTACAGGGGGGACAACTAATGAAAAACTGTTTTTT.

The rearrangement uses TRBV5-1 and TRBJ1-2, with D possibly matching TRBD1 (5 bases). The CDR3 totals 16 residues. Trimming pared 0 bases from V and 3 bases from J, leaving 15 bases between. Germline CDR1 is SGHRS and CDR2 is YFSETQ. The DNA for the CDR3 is TGCGCCAGCAGCTTGGCCGGGTTTGGGACCGACTATGGCTACACCTTC. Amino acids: CASSLAGFGTDYGYTF.

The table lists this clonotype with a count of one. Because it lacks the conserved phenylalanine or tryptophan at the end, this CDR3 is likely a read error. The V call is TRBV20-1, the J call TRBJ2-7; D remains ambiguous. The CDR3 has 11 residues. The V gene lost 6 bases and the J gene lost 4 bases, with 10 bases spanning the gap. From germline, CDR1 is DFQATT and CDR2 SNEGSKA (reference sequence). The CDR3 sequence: CSAPSMYEQYL. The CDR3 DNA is TGCAGTGCCCCCTCGATGTACGAGCAGTACCTC.

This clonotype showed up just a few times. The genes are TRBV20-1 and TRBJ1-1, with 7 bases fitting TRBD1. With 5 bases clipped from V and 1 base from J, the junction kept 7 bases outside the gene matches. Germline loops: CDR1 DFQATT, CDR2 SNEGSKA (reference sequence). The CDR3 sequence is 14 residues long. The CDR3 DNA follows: TGCAGTGCTCCCACAGGGGTGAGGAACACTGAAGCTTTCTTT. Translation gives CSAPTGVRNTEAFF.

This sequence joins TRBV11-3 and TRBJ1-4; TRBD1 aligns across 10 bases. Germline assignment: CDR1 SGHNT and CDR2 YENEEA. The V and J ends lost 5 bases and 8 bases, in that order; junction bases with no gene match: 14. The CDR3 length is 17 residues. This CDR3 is CASSARDRGTRREKLFF. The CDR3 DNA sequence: TGTGCCAGCAGCGCGCGGGACAGGGGTACCAGACGAGAAAAACTGTTTTTT.

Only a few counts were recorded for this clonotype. The CDR3 region has the DNA TGTGCCATCAGTAATTCAGCGGGGAGCTCCTACAATGAGCAGTTCTTC. It is translated as CAISNSAGSSYNEQFF. The V gene is TRBV10-3, the J gene TRBJ2-1; 7 nucleotides agree with TRBD2. J was trimmed by 0 bases and V by 5 bases; bases with no gene match: 7. Germline V CDR1 and CDR2: ENHRY, SYGVKD. CDR3 length: 16 residues.

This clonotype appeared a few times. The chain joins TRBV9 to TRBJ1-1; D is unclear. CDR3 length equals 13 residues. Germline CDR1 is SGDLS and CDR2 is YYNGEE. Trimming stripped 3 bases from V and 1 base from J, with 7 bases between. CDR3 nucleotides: TGTGCCAGCAGCGCAGCGGGGAACACTGAAGCTTTCTTT. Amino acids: CASSAAGNTEAFF.

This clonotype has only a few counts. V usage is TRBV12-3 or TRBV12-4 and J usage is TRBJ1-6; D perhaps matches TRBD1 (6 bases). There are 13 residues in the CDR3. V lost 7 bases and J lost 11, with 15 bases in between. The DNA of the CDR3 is TGTGCCAGCACCTACAGGGAAAGTACACCCCTCCACTTT. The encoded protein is CASTYRESTPLHF.

The CDR3 coding sequence is TGTGCCAGCAGTTTATCTTCGTACCAAGAGACCCAGTACTTC. Translated: CASSLSSYQETQYF. This chain connects TRBV12-3 or TRBV12-4 to TRBJ2-5; D unclear. CDR3 length equals 14 residues. V gave up 2 bases and J gave up 0 bases, with 7 bases separating them.

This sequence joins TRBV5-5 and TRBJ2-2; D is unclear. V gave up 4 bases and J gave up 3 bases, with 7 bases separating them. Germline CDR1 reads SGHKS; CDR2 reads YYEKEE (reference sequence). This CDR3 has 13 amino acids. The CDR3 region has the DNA TGTGCCAGCAGCCCCTCGGACACCGGGGAGCTGTTTTTT. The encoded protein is CASSPSDTGELFF.

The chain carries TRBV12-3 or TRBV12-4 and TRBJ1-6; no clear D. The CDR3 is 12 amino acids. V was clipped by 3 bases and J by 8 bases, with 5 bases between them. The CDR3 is CASSLMYSPLHF. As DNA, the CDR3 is TGTGCCAGCAGTTTGATGTATTCACCCCTCCACTTT.

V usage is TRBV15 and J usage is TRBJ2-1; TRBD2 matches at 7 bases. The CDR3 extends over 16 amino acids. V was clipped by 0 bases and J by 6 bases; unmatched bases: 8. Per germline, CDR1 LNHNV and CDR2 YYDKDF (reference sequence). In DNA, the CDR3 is TGTGCCACCAGCAGAGAGGGGAGGGGTTTCGGCAATGAGCAGTTCTTC. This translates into CATSREGRGFGNEQFF.

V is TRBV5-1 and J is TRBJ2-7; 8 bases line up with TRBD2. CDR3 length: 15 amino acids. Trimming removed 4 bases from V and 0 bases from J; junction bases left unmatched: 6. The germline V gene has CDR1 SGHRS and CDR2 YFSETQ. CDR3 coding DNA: TGCGCCAGCAGCGACAGAGGACTAGCCTCCTACGAGCAGTACTTC. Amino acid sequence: CASSDRGLASYEQYF.

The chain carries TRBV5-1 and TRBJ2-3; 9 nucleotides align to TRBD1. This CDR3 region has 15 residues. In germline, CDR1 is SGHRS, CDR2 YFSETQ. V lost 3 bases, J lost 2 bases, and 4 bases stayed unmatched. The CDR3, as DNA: TGCGCCAGCAGCTGGGGGGACAGGGACACAGATACGCAGTATTTT. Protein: CASSWGDRDTDTQYF.

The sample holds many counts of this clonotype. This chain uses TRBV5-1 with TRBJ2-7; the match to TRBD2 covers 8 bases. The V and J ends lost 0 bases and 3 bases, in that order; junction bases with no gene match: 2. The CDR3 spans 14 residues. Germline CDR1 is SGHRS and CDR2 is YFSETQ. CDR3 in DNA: TGCGCCAGCAGCTTGGCCGGGAGGGGCTACGAGCAGTACTTC. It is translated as CASSLAGRGYEQYF.

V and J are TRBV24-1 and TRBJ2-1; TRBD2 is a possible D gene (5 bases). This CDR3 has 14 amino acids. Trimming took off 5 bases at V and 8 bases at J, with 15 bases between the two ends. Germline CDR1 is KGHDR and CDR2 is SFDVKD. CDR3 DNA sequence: TGTGCCACCAGTGGAGGGTACGGGCTCGATGAGCAGTTCTTC. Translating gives CATSGGYGLDEQFF.

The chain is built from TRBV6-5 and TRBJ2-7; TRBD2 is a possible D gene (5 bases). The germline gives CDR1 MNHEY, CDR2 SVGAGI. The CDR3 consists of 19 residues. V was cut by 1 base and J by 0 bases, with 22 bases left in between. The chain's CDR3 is CASSYFFGFGETSSYEQYF. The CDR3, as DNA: TGTGCCAGCAGTTACTTCTTCGGGTTTGGGGAGACGAGCTCCTACGAGCAGTACTTC.

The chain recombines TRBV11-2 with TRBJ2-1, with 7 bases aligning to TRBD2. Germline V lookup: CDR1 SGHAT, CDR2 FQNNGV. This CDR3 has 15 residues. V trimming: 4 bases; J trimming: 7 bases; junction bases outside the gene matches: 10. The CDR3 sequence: CASSSRGGSWNEQFF. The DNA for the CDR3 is TGTGCCAGCAGCTCCCGGGGCGGGAGCTGGAATGAGCAGTTCTTC.

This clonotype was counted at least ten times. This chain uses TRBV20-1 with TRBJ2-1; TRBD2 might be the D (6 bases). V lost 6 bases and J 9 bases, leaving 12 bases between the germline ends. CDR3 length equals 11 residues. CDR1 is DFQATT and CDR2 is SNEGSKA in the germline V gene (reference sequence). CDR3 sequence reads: CSARRGAEQFF. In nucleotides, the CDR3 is TGCAGTGCAAGGCGGGGCGCTGAGCAGTTCTTC.